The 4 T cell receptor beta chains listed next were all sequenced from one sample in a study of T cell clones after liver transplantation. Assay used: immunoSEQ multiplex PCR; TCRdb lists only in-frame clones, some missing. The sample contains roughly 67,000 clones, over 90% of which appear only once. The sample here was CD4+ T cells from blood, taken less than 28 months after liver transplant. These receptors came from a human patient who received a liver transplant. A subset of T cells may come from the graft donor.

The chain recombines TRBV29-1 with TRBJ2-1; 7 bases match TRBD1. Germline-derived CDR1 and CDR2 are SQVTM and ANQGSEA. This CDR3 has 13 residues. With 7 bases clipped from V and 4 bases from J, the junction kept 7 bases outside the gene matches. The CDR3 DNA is TGCAGCGCTCCAAAACAGGGGTACAATGAGCAGTTCTTC. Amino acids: CSAPKQGYNEQFF.

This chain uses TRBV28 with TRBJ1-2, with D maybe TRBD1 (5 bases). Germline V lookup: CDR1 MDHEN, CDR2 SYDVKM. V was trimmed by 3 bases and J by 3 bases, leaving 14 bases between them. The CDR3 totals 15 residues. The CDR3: CASSFPPRQYYGYTF. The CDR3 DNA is TGTGCCAGCAGTTTCCCTCCCCGACAGTACTATGGCTACACCTTC.

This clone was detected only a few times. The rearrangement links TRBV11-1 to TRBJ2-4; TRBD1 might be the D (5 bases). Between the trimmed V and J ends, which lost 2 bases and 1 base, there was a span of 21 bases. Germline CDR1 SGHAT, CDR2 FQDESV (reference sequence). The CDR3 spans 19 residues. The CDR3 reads CASSLTGQGTGAAKNIQYF. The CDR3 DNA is TGTGCCAGCAGCTTAACTGGGCAGGGAACGGGTGCGGCCAAAAACATTCAGTACTTC.

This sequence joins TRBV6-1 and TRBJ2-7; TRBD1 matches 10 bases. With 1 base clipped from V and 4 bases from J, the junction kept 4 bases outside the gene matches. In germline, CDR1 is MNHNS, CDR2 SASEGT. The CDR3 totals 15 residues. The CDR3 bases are TGTGCCAGCAGTGAAGGGGACAGGGGATGGTACGAGCAGTACTTC. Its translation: CASSEGDRGWYEQYF.